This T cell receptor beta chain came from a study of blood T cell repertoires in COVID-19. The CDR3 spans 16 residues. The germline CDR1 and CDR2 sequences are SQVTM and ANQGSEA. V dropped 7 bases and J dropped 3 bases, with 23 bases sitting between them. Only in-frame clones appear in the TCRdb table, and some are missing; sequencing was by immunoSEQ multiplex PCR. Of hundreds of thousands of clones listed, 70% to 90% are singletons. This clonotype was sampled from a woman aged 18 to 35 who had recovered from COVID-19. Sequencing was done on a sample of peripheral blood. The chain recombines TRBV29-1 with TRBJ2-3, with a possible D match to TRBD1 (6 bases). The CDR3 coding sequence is TGCAGCGGCGGCCCCCAGGACAGTTATATGACAGATACGCAGTATTTT. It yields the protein CSGGPQDSYMTDTQYF.